This T cell receptor (beta chain) was profiled in a study of T cell responses to AZD1222 COVID-19 vaccine. Points from the study as a whole: Unmutated regions of variants are reportedly targeted by nearly half of spike-specific TCRs. There were mostly white British donors and more females than males, and clonal diversity was possibly underestimated. Spike-specific TCR breadth and depth grew following two AZD1222 doses.

The germline gives CDR1 SGDLS, CDR2 YYNGEE. Trimming stripped 0 bases from V and 14 bases from J, with 20 bases between. The CDR3 runs 14 residues. The assay was immunoSEQ multiplex PCR, and TCRdb's table has in-frame clones only and misses some. The sample gives around 110,000 clones, over 75% of which show up once; 7.5% is in the top ten. A word on this clone: Its antigen is not known.

This rearrangement joins TRBV9 to TRBJ1-1; D uncertain. The TCR sequence derives from an adult in good health. The source was peripheral blood, collected on day 0 of AZD1222 vaccination. The CDR3: CASSVDISAPSQFF. The CDR3 nucleotides are TGTGCCAGCAGCGTAGATATCAGTGCACCCTCCCAGTTCTTT. The whole variable domain, remainder taken from reference TRBV9 and TRBJ1-1, is DSGVTQTPKHLITATGQRVTLRCSPRSGDLSVYWYQQSLDQGLQFLIQYYNGEERAKGNILERFSAQQFPDLHSELNLSSLELGDSALYFCASSVDISAPSQFFGQGTRLTVV.